The source of this T cell receptor beta chain is a study of shared clonotypes between healthy human individuals. Worth noting for this clone: What it recognizes is unknown.

V lost 5 bases and J lost 4, with 21 bases in between. CDR3 length equals 16 residues. Germline values: CDR1 SGHTA, CDR2 FQGNSA. Libraries were prepared by immunoSEQ multiplex PCR; TCRdb keeps only in-frame clonotypes and omits some of them. The sample consists of about 2 million clones, 90% to 95% of them appearing once. Notes on the study in general: Memory subsets generally showed lower estimated richness than naive subsets. Sequencing depth was expected to affect clonotype sharing among donors. Clonotypes shared by all four donors outscored non-shared clonotypes in generation probability. Roughly 5% of naive CD4 clonotypes were common to a handful of donors.

The TCR originated in a man younger than 30 in good health. Specimen: naive CD4+ T cells sorted from blood. Specified subset: CD45RA+ positively selected. This chain uses TRBV7-2 with TRBJ2-7; tentatively, D is TRBD2 (6 bases). CDR3 region: CASSPAGNDWGYEQYF. Written as DNA, the CDR3 is TGTGCCAGCAGCCCCGCGGGGAACGATTGGGGGTACGAGCAGTACTTC. Drawing the rest from reference TRBV7-2 and TRBJ2-7, the complete variable domain is GAGVSQSPSNKVTEKGKDVELRCDPISGHTALYWYRQSLGQGLEFLIYFQGNSAPDKSGLPSDRFSAERTGGSVSTLTIQRTQQEDSAVYLCASSPAGNDWGYEQYFGPGTRLTVT.